This entry is about one T cell receptor (beta chain). Its antigen is not identified. TCRdb re-called the reads with MiXCR, one entry per CDR3 protein. The table has about 830,000 distinct CDR3 sequences, approximately 32% seen once. The data were taken from a study of T cell repertoires in cytomegalovirus infection. This receptor was taken from a human donor in good health (CMV status not recorded). Some clones in this sample may be carry-over from other donors' samples. The input for sequencing was cultured CD8+ T cells from PBMCs, taken from culture after CMV antigen stimulation.

The CDR3 is CASAVSSPEQFF. In nucleotides, the CDR3 is TGTGCCAGCGCCGTATCTAGTCCTGAGCAGTTCTTC. The chain recombines TRBV6-2 or TRBV6-3 with TRBJ2-1; D gene ambiguous. Per germline, CDR1 MNHEY and CDR2 SVGEGT. Trimming left V 8 bases short and J 9 bases short, with 14 bases between. The CDR3 has 12 residues.